This T cell receptor beta chain was sequenced during a study of CXCR3 chemokines and chemotherapy response in bladder cancer. V lost 2 bases and J lost 1, with 13 bases in between. The CDR3 is 16 amino acids. Germline V gives CDR1 LGHNT, CDR2 FRNRAP. In TCRdb, the PCR reads were re-called with MiXCR into one record per CDR3 protein. The table shows a few thousand distinct CDR3 sequences, with 13% to 15% occurring only once. There are many counts of this clonotype. Sample acquisition took place from a patient whose treatment included neoadjuvant chemotherapy. This chain links TRBV12-5 with TRBJ2-3; no clear D gene. This receptor was obtained from a human donor with bladder cancer that responded to neoadjuvant chemotherapy. The CDR3 DNA reads as TGTGCTAGTGGTTTGTCGGGCGCTATCGGCACAGATACGCAGTATTTT. Amino acids: CASGLSGAIGTDTQYF.